This passage covers 12 T cell receptor beta chains from one sample sequenced in a study of vaccination and CD4 T cells after COVID-19. No antigens are known for them. The treatment here: roughly nine-day PBMC culture with coronavirus spike peptide pools or control peptides (ViraFEST assay). Researchers used the Oncomine TCR Beta short-read assay to sequence DNA from cultured CD4+ T cells. TCRdb re-called the PCR reads through MiXCR, storing one row per CDR3 protein. In the table there are 14,000 to 15,000 distinct CDR3 sequences, about 46% of which are singletons. The sequencing input was CD4+ T cells from blood, cultured in vitro. Source of these receptors: a human donor who had recovered from COVID-19.

V usage is TRBV7-9 and J usage is TRBJ1-5, with D hard to call. V was shortened by 6 bases and J by 0 bases, with 9 bases between the two germline ends. There are 14 residues in the CDR3. Germline V gives CDR1 SEHNR, CDR2 FQNEAQ (reference sequence). As DNA, the CDR3 is TGTGCCAGCAGTACGATGTATAGCAATCAGCCCCAGCATTTT. Its translation: CASSTMYSNQPQHF.

V usage is TRBV5-1 and J usage is TRBJ2-7; 10 positions agree with TRBD2. CDR3 length equals 16 residues. V dropped 0 bases and J dropped 3; count of bases not matched to a gene: 6. Germline-derived CDR1 and CDR2 are SGHRS and YFSETQ. CDR3 coding DNA: TGCGCCAGCAGCTTGGGGCTAGCGGGAGACATCTACGAGCAGTACTTC. As protein: CASSLGLAGDIYEQYF.

This clonotype appeared a few times. This chain joins TRBV28 and TRBJ2-3, with D uncertain. This CDR3 is 12 amino acids long. Trimming pared 5 bases from V and 8 bases from J, leaving 11 bases between. Germline V lookup: CDR1 MDHEN, CDR2 SYDVKM. The CDR3 loop reads CASSLGVGTQYF. The CDR3 DNA reads as TGTGCCAGCAGTCTGGGCGTAGGTACGCAGTATTTT.

The chain is built from TRBV20-1 and TRBJ2-1, with no clear D. This CDR3 has 10 amino acids. Germline CDR1 DFQATT, CDR2 SNEGSKA (reference sequence). Trimming pared 5 bases from V and 8 bases from J, leaving 7 bases between. DNA of the CDR3: TGCAGTGCTCTGCGTTATGAGCAGTTCTTC. The encoded protein is CSALRYEQFF.

This clonotype was detected a few times. The chain carries TRBV19 and TRBJ2-3; D is perhaps TRBD2 (6 bases). This CDR3 spans 12 amino acids. Trimming took off 5 bases at V and 7 bases at J, with 10 bases between the two ends. Germline V lookup: CDR1 LNHDA, CDR2 SQIVND (reference sequence). The CDR3 nucleotides are TGTGCCAGTAGTGAACTAGCCCATACGCAGTATTTT. As protein: CASSELAHTQYF.

The chain has TRBV7-8 and TRBJ1-3; D is undetermined. The V end was cut by 4 bases, the J end by 0 bases, with 4 bases between. Germline assignment: CDR1 SGHVS and CDR2 FQNEAQ. The CDR3 extends over 13 amino acids. CDR3 sequence: CASSSLSGNTIYF. In DNA, the CDR3 is TGTGCCAGCAGCTCACTCTCTGGAAACACCATATATTTT.

This clonotype was found a few times. The chain recombines TRBV19 with TRBJ1-5; D may be TRBD1 (5 bases). Germline V lookup: CDR1 LNHDA, CDR2 SQIVND (reference sequence). CDR3 length: 15 residues. Trimming took 3 bases from V and 1 from J, leaving 10 bases between them. The CDR3 region has the DNA TGTGCCAGTAGTATGCAGGGTAGGAGCAATCAGCCCCAGCATTTT. Amino acid sequence: CASSMQGRSNQPQHF.

CDR3 sequence: CSAETAYSGNTIYF. Here the CDR3 DNA reads TGCAGTGCTGAAACAGCTTACTCTGGAAACACCATATATTTT. V gene TRBV20-1 combines with J gene TRBJ1-3; no definite D call. V was pared by 5 bases and J by 0 bases, with 11 bases between. The CDR3 is 14 amino acids. The germline V gene encodes CDR1 DFQATT and CDR2 SNEGSKA (reference sequence).

This clonotype has just a few counts. This sequence joins TRBV24-1 and TRBJ2-6; D is ambiguous. The CDR3 is made up of 15 amino acids. Germline V gives CDR1 KGHDR, CDR2 SFDVKD. V was trimmed by 3 bases and J by 0 bases, leaving 5 bases between them. The CDR3 DNA reads TGTGCCACCAGTGATCCCCGCTCTGGGGCCAACGTCCTGACTTTC. This codes for CATSDPRSGANVLTF.

This clonotype has just one count. The rearrangement links TRBV12-3 or TRBV12-4 to TRBJ1-1; TRBD1 aligns across 7 bases. The V segment lost 7 bases and the J segment 1 base; nucleotides outside the gene matches: 18. The CDR3 runs to 18 residues. The CDR3 reads CASTMGRQGLIKNTEAFF. The CDR3 region has the DNA TGTGCCAGCACTATGGGGCGACAGGGACTCATCAAGAACACTGAAGCTTTCTTT.

This clonotype was seen more than once but under ten times. CDR3 nucleotides: TGTGCCAGCAGCTTTACAGGGGATTCACCCCTCCACTTT. The encoded protein is CASSFTGDSPLHF. The chain employs TRBV7-3 and TRBJ1-6; 7 nucleotides match TRBD1. The CDR3 sequence is 13 residues long. V gave up 3 bases and J gave up 8 bases; unmatched junction bases: 1. Germline V lookup: CDR1 SGHTA, CDR2 FQGTGA.

This clonotype was picked up a small number of times. The genes are TRBV11-3 and TRBJ2-2, with TRBD2 matching over 9 bases. With V trimmed by 5 bases and J by 6 bases, 4 bases remained unmatched. Germline V lookup: CDR1 SGHNT, CDR2 YENEEA. The CDR3 contains 14 residues. Here the CDR3 reads CASSARTSAGELFF. The CDR3 DNA follows: TGTGCCAGCAGCGCCCGGACTAGCGCCGGGGAGCTGTTTTTT.